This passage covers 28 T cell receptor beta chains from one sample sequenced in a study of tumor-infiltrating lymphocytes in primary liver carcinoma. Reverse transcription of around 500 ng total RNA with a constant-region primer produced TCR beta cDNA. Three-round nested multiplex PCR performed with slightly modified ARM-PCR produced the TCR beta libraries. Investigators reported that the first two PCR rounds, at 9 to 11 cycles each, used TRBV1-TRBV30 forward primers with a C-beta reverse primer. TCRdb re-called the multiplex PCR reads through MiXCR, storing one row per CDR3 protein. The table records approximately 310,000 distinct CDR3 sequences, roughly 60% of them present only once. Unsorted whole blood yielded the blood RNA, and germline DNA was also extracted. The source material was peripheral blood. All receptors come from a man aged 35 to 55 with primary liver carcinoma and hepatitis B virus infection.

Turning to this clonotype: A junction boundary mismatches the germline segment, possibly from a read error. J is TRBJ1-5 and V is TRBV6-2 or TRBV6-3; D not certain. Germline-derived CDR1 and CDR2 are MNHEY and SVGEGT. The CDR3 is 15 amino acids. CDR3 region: CASSVDGNAFQPQQF. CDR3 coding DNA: TGTGCCAGCAGTGTGGACGGGAATGCCTTTCAGCCCCAGCAATTT.

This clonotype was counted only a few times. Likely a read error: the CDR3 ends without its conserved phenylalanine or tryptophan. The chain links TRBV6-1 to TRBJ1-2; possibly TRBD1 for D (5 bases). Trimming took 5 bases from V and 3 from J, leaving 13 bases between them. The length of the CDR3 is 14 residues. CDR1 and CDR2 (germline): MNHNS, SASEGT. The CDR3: CASSMAGTHYGYTL. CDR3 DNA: TGTGCCAGCAGTATGGCCGGGACCCACTATGGCTACACCCTC.

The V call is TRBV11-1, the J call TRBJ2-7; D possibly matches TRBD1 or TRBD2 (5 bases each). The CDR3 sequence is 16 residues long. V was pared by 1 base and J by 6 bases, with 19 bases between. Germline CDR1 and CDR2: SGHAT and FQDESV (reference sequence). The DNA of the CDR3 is TGTGCCAGCAGCTTAGGGGGGACCGTCGGTAGATGCGAGCAGTACTTC. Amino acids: CASSLGGTVGRCEQYF. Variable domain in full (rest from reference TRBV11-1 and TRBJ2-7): EAEVAQSPRYKITEKSQAVAFWCDPISGHATLYWYRQILGQGPELLVQFQDESVVDDSQLPKDRFSAERLKGVDSTLKIQPAELGDSAMYLCASSLGGTVGRCEQYFGPGTRLTVT.

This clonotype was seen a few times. CDR3 bases: TGTGCCAGCAGCTCCTCCCTAGGGGGCAAGGGGTTAGAGCAGTTCTTC. Its protein product is CASSSSLGGKGLEQFF. This chain joins TRBV7-2 and TRBJ2-1; 7 bases map to TRBD1. The CDR3 length is 16 residues. CDR1 SGHTA and CDR2 FQGNSA come from the germline V gene. V dropped 4 bases and J dropped 10; count of bases not matched to a gene: 16.

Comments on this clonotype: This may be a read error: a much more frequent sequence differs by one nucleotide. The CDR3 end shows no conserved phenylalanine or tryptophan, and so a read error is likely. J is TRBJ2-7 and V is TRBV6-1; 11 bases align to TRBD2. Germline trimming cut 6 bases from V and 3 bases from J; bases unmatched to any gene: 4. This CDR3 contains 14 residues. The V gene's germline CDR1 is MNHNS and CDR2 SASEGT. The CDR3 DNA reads TGTGCCAGCAGAGGAGGGACTAGCGGCTACGAGCAGTACATC. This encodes CASRGGTSGYEQYI.

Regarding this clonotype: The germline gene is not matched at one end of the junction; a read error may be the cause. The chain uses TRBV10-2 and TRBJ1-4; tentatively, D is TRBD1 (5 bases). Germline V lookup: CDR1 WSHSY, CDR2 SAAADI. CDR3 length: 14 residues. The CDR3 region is CASRGRGESEKLLF. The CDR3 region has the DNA TGCGCCAGCAGGGGACGGGGGGAGAGCGAAAAACTGCTTTTT.

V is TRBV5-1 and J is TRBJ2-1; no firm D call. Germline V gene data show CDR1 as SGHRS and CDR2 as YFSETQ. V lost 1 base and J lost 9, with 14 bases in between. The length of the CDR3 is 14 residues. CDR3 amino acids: CASSLSGVWGEQFF. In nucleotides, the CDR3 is TGCGCCAGCAGCTTGTCGGGCGTTTGGGGTGAGCAGTTCTTC.

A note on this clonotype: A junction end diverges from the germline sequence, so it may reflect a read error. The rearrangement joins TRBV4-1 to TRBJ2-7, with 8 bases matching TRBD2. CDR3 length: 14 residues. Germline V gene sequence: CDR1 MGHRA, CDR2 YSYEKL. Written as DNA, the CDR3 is TGCGCCAGCAGCCAACGGGAGGGCCCCAACGACCAGTACTTC. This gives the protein CASSQREGPNDQYF.

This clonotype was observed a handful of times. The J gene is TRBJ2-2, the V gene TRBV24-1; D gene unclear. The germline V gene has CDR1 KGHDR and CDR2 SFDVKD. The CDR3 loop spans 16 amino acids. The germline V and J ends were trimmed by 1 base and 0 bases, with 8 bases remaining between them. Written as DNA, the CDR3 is TGTGCCACCAGTGATTTCCCAATCACGAACACCGGGGAGCTGTTTTTT. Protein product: CATSDFPITNTGELFF.

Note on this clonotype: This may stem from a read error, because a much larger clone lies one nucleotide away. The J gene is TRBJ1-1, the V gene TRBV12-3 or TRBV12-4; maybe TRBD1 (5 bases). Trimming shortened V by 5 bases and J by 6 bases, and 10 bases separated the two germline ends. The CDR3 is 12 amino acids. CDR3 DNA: TGTGCCAGCAGTATTGAAGGGGCTGAAGCTTTCTTT. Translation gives CASSIEGAEAFF.

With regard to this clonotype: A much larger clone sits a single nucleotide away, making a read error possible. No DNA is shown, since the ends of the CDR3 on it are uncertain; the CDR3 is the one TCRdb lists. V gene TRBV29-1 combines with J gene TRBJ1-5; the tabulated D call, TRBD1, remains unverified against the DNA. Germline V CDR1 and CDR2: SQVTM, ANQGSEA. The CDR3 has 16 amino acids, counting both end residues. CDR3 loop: CSVVGPGASGNQPKHF.

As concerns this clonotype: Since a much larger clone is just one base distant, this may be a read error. CDR3 region: CASRRGSRADTQYF. The CDR3 DNA sequence: TGTGCCAGCAGAAGGGGCAGTCGTGCAGATACGCAGTATTTT. V usage is TRBV6-1 and J usage is TRBJ2-3, with D perhaps TRBD1 (5 bases). Germline-derived CDR1 and CDR2 are MNHNS and SASEGT. The CDR3 covers 14 residues. The V end was cut by 6 bases, the J end by 4 bases, with 14 bases between.

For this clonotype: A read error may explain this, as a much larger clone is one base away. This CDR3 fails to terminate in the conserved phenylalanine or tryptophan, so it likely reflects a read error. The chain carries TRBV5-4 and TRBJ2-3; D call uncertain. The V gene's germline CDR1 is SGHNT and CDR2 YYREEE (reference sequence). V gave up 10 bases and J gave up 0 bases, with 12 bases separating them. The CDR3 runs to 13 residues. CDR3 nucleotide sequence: TGTGCCGGCTACCATACTAGCACAGATACGCAGTATTTG. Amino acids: CAGYHTSTDTQYL.

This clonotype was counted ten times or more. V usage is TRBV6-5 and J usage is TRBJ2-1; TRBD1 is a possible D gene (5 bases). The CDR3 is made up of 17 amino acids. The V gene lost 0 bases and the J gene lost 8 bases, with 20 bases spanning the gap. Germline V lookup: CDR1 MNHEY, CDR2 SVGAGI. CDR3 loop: CASSYSRLAGYGDEQFF. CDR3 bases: TGTGCCAGCAGTTACTCTAGGTTGGCAGGGTATGGGGATGAGCAGTTCTTC.

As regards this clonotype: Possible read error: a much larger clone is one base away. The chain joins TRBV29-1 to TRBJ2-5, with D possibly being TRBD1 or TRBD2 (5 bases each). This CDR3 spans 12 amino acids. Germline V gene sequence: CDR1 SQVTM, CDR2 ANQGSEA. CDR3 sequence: CIVDRDQKTQYF. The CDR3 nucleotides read TGCATCGTAGACCGGGACCAGAAGACCCAGTACTTC.

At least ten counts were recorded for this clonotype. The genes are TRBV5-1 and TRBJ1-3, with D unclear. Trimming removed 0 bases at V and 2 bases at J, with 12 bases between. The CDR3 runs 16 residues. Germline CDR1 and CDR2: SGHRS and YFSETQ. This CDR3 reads CASSLDGQNPGNTIYF. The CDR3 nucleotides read TGCGCCAGCAGCTTGGACGGGCAGAACCCTGGAAACACCATATATTTT.

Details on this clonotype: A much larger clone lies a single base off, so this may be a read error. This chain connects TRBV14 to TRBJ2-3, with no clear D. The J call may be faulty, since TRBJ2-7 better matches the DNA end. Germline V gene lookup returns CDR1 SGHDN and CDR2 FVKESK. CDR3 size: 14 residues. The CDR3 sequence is CASSPFYFVNEQYF. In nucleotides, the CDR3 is TGTGCCAGCAGCCCTTTCTATTTCGTAAACGAGCAGTACTTC.

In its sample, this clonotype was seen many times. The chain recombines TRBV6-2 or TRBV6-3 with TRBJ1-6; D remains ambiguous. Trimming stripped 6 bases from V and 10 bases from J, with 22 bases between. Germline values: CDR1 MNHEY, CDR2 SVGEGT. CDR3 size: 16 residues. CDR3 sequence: CASSPKKGRSGSPLHF. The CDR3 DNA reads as TGTGCCAGCAGCCCCAAGAAAGGGCGGTCCGGGTCACCCCTCCACTTT.

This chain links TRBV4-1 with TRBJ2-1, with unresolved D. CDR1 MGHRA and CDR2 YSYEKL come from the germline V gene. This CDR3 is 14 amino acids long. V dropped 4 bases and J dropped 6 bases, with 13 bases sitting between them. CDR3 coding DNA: TGCGCCAGCAGCCCAAGGCGTAACACCAATGAGCAGTTCTTC. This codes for CASSPRRNTNEQFF.

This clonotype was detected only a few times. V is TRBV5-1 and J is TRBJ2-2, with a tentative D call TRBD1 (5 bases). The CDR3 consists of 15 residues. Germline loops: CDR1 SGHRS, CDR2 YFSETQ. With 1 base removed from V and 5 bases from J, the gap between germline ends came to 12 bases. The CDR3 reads CASSLSRVVTGELFF. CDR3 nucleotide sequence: TGCGCCAGCAGCTTGTCCAGGGTCGTTACCGGGGAGCTGTTTTTT.

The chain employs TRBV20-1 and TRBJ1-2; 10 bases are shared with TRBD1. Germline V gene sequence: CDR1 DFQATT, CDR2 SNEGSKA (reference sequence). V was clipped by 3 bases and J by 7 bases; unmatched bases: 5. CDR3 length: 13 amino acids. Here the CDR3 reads CSASIGTGVGYTF. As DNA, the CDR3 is TGCAGTGCTAGTATCGGGACAGGGGTTGGCTACACCTTC.

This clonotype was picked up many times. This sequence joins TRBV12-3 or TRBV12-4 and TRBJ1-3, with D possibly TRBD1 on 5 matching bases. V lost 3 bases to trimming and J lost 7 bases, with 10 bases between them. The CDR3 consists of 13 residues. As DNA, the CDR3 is TGTGCCAGCAGTTTGCGGGGGGGGAACACCATATATTTT. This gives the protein CASSLRGGNTIYF.

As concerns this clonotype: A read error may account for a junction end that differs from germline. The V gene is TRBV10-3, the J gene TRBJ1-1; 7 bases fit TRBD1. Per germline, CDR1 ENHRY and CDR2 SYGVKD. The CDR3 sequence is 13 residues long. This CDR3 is CATAGQTNTEGFF. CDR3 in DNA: TGTGCCACCGCGGGACAGACGAACACTGAAGGTTTCTTT.

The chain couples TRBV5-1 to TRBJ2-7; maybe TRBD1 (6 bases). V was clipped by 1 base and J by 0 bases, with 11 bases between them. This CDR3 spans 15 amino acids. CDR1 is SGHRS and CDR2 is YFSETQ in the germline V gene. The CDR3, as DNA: TGCGCCAGCAGCTTGACAGGGAGTTACTCCTACGAGCAGTACTTC. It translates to CASSLTGSYSYEQYF.

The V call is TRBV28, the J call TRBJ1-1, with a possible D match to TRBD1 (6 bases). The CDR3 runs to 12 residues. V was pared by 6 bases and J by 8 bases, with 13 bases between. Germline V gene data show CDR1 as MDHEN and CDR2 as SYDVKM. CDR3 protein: CASRKGTTEAFF. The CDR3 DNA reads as TGTGCCAGCAGAAAAGGGACAACGGAAGCTTTCTTT.

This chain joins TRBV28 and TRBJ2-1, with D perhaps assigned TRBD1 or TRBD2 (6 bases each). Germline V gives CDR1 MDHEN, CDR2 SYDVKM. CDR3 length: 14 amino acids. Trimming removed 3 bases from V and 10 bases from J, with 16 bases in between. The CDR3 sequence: CASSFRGRSGEQFF. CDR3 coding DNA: TGTGCCAGCAGTTTCCGGGGGCGAAGCGGGGAGCAGTTCTTC.

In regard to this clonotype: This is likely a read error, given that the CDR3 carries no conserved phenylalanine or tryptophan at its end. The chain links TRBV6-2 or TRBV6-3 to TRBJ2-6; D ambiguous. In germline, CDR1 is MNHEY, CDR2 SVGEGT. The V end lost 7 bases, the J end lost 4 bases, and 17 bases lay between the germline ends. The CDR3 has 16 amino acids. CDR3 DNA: TGTGCCAGCAAGGGCAGGTTTCCTTCAGGGGCCAACGTCCTGACTACC. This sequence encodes CASKGRFPSGANVLTT.

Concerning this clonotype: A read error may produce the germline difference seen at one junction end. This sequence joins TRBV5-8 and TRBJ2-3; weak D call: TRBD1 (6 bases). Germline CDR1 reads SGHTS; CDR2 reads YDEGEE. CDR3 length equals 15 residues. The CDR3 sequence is CVSNLGDKITDTQYF. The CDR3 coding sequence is TGTGTCAGCAACTTGGGGGACAAGATCACAGATACGCAGTATTTT.